The 19 T cell receptor beta chains given below trace back to one sample, sequenced in a study of T cell repertoires in cytomegalovirus infection. From the reads, TCRdb called clonotypes with MiXCR, one entry per CDR3 protein. The table records fewer than 1,000,000 distinct CDR3 sequences, 31% of them present only once. These receptors' antigens are unknown. This material consisted of cultured CD8+ T cells from PBMCs, taken from culture after CMV antigen stimulation. The receptors derive from a human donor in good health (CMV status not recorded). Some clones in this sample may be carry-over from other donors' samples.

This CDR3 is CASSLPIGEGNTEAFF. The CDR3 nucleotides are TGTGCCAGCAGTTTACCTATAGGGGAGGGGAACACTGAAGCTTTCTTT. The chain recombines TRBV28 with TRBJ1-1; D possibly corresponds to TRBD1 (5 bases). Trimming left V 2 bases short and J 1 base short, with 14 bases between. The length of the CDR3 is 16 residues. CDR1 is MDHEN, CDR2 SYDVKM, per germline.

Only a few counts were recorded for this clonotype. The chain uses TRBV6-5 and TRBJ1-1; D is undetermined. The germline CDR1 and CDR2 sequences are MNHEY and SVGAGI. The CDR3 contains 13 residues. The V gene lost 5 bases and the J gene lost 0 bases, with 7 bases spanning the gap. CDR3 residues: CASSRSVNTEAFF. CDR3 bases: TGTGCCAGCAGTCGCTCGGTGAACACTGAAGCTTTCTTT.

The chain is built from TRBV19 and TRBJ2-1, with D perhaps TRBD1 (5 bases). Trimming cost V 5 bases and J 8 bases, with 16 bases left between them. CDR3 length equals 14 residues. Germline lookup yields CDR1 LNHDA and CDR2 SQIVND (reference sequence). In DNA, the CDR3 is TGTGCCAGTAGTCCCTCCCAGGGTGGAGATGAGCAGTTCTTC. As protein: CASSPSQGGDEQFF.

The DNA of the CDR3 is TGTGCCAGCAGCTCAGGGGGCGAGGGGGGTCAGCCCCAGCATTTT. Its protein product is CASSSGGEGGQPQHF. The V and J genes are TRBV9 and TRBJ1-5, with 8 bases aligning to TRBD1. From germline, CDR1 is SGDLS and CDR2 YYNGEE. The CDR3 loop spans 15 amino acids. V shed 4 bases and J 6 bases; nucleotides not matched to a gene: 9. Filled out from reference TRBV9 and TRBJ1-5, the complete variable domain reads DSGVTQTPKHLITATGQRVTLRCSPRSGDLSVYWYQQSLDQGLQFLIQYYNGEERAKGNILERFSAQQFPDLHSELNLSSLELGDSALYFCASSSGGEGGQPQHFGDGTRLSIL.

This clonotype was detected only a few times. The chain recombines TRBV29-1 with TRBJ1-2; D unclear. The CDR3 length is 13 residues. Germline CDR1 and CDR2: SQVTM and ANQGSEA. Trimming pared 1 base from V and 4 bases from J, leaving 10 bases between. CDR3 loop: CSVEVVVRYGYTF. DNA of the CDR3: TGCAGCGTTGAAGTTGTAGTGCGCTATGGCTACACCTTC.

This clonotype was seen more than once but under ten times. The rearrangement links TRBV25-1 to TRBJ1-2; 9 positions match TRBD1. The germline gives CDR1 MGHDK, CDR2 SYGVNS. V gave up 4 bases and J gave up 4 bases; unmatched junction bases: 1. There are 13 residues in the CDR3. The CDR3 coding sequence is TGTGCCAGCAGTGTGACAGGGGGCTATGGCTACACCTTC. Translating it yields CASSVTGGYGYTF.

This clonotype was recorded a few times. The chain couples TRBV7-2 to TRBJ1-2, with D unresolved. This CDR3 is 12 amino acids long. With 1 base removed from V and 13 bases from J, the gap between germline ends came to 13 bases. Germline V lookup: CDR1 SGHTA, CDR2 FQGNSA. In DNA, the CDR3 is TGTGCCAGCAGCTTAGGCCCCCCAGAAGCCACCTTC. This encodes CASSLGPPEATF.

The sample holds a few counts of this clonotype. The chain employs TRBV7-6 and TRBJ2-7, with D hard to call. This CDR3 is built from 16 residues. CDR1 is SGHVS and CDR2 is FNYEAQ in the germline V gene. V was pared by 0 bases and J by 0 bases, with 12 bases between. The CDR3 DNA reads as TGTGCCAGCAGCTTAGCCGGACCTGACACCTCCTACGAGCAGTACTTC. Translation gives CASSLAGPDTSYEQYF.

This clonotype was seen a handful of times. The chain has TRBV24-1 and TRBJ2-2; D not resolved. V was clipped by 6 bases and J by 2 bases, with 0 bases between them. The CDR3 is 11 amino acids. CDR1 and CDR2 from the germline V gene are KGHDR and SFDVKD. CDR3 sequence: CATSNTGELFF. CDR3 sequence (DNA): TGTGCCACCAGTAACACCGGGGAGCTGTTTTTT.

The chain employs TRBV7-9 and TRBJ2-1; 12 bases agree with TRBD2. V lost 5 bases and J lost 4; bases outside the gene matches: 12. The germline V gene encodes CDR1 SEHNR and CDR2 FQNEAQ (reference sequence). The length of the CDR3 is 18 residues. CDR3 region: CASSSTRRLAGDYNEQFF. For the CDR3, the DNA is TGTGCCAGCAGCAGCACCCGACGACTAGCGGGGGATTACAATGAGCAGTTCTTC.

This clonotype occurred a few times. The chain is built from TRBV5-1 and TRBJ1-1; D unclear. Trimming removed 0 bases from V and 4 bases from J, with 10 bases in between. This CDR3 has 14 amino acids. Germline loops: CDR1 SGHRS, CDR2 YFSETQ. CDR3 sequence: CASSLGRPFTEAFF. The CDR3 DNA reads TGCGCCAGCAGCTTGGGACGGCCCTTCACTGAAGCTTTCTTT.

This chain joins TRBV15 and TRBJ2-5; 11 nucleotides line up with TRBD2. The length of the CDR3 is 16 residues. V was pared by 4 bases and J by 2 bases, with 6 bases of the junction left unmatched. Germline values: CDR1 LNHNV, CDR2 YYDKDF (reference sequence). The CDR3 DNA reads TGTGCCACCAGCAATTCCCTAGCGGGGGGACAAGAGACCCAGTACTTC. This sequence encodes CATSNSLAGGQETQYF.

This rearrangement joins TRBV4-1 to TRBJ1-5, with TRBD1 matching over 8 bases. Trimming took 5 bases from V and 9 from J; bases not matched to a gene: 12. The CDR3 sequence is 15 residues long. CDR1 is MGHRA and CDR2 is YSYEKL in the germline V gene. CDR3 in amino acids: CASSSAAGGRWPQHF. In nucleotides, the CDR3 is TGCGCCAGCAGCTCGGCGGCAGGGGGCCGGTGGCCCCAGCATTTT.

V usage is TRBV27 and J usage is TRBJ2-1; 11 bases match TRBD2. Germline values: CDR1 MNHEY, CDR2 SMNVEV (reference sequence). Trimming at V came to 2 bases and at J to 2 bases, leaving 8 bases not matched to a gene. The CDR3 runs 18 residues. CDR3 sequence: CASSLLLAGGPAYNEQFF. DNA of the CDR3: TGTGCCAGCAGTTTACTTCTAGCGGGGGGACCGGCCTACAATGAGCAGTTCTTC.

The V call is TRBV20-1, the J call TRBJ2-3; tentatively, D is TRBD2 (5 bases). The V gene lost 2 bases and the J gene lost 0 bases, with 12 bases spanning the gap. Per germline, CDR1 DFQATT and CDR2 SNEGSKA (reference sequence). This CDR3 region has 15 residues. This CDR3 reads CSARTLRASTDTQYF. DNA of the CDR3: TGCAGTGCTAGAACCCTGCGGGCTAGCACAGATACGCAGTATTTT.

The CDR3 sequence: CASSLEAGGFVTEAFF. The CDR3 DNA sequence: TGCGCCAGCAGCTTGGAGGCAGGGGGATTTGTCACTGAAGCTTTCTTT. V and J are TRBV5-1 and TRBJ1-1; the match to TRBD1 covers 7 bases. Per germline, CDR1 SGHRS and CDR2 YFSETQ. The CDR3 is 16 residues long. After removal of 0 bases from V and 4 bases from J, the junction contained 9 bases not matched to a gene.

This chain uses TRBV4-1 with TRBJ2-2; no firm D call. From germline, CDR1 is MGHRA and CDR2 YSYEKL. This CDR3 region has 16 residues. Trimming removed 3 bases from V and 10 bases from J, with 21 bases in between. The CDR3 DNA is TGCGCCAGCAGCCAGGCCCTCTTGAAGACTGGGATGGAGCTGTTTTTT. This codes for CASSQALLKTGMELFF.

At least ten counts were recorded for this clonotype. The chain carries TRBV6-5 and TRBJ1-1; D is uncertain. Germline V gives CDR1 MNHEY, CDR2 SVGAGI. Trimming left V 2 bases short and J 6 bases short, with 10 bases between. The CDR3 is made up of 13 amino acids. As DNA, the CDR3 is TGTGCCAGCAGTTACCGCGGTTACGCTGAAGCTTTCTTT. Amino acid sequence: CASSYRGYAEAFF.

The chain uses TRBV15 and TRBJ2-1; 10 nucleotides line up with TRBD1. The CDR3 runs 14 residues. V dropped 5 bases and J dropped 11; count of bases not matched to a gene: 9. Germline V gene data show CDR1 as LNHNV and CDR2 as YYDKDF (reference sequence). The CDR3 loop is CATSGRDRGPKQFF. In nucleotides, the CDR3 is TGTGCCACCAGCGGCCGGGACAGGGGACCAAAGCAGTTCTTC.